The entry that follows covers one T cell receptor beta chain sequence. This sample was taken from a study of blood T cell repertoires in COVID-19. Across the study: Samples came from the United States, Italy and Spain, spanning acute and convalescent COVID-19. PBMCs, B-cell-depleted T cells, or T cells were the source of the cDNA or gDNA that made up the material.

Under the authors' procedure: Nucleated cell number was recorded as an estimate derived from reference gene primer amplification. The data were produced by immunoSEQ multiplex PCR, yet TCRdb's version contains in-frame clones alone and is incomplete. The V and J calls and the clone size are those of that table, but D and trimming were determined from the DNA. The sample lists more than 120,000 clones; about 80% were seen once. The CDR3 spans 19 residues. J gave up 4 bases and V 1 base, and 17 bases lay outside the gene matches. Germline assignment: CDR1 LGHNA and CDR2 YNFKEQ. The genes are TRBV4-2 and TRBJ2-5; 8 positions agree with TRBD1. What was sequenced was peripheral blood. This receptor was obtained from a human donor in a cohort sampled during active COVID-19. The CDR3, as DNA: TGTGCCAGCAGCCAAGTGTGGTACCCCTCGGGACAGGTCAGAGAGACCCAGTACTTC. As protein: CASSQVWYPSGQVRETQYF.